This T cell receptor beta chain emerged from a study of shared clonotypes between healthy human individuals. Clones were sequenced by immunoSEQ multiplex PCR, and TCRdb holds only the in-frame ones, with some missing. This sample carries around 2.1 million clones, approximately 94% of them seen once, and the ten largest clones take 0.13%. V was clipped by 6 bases and J by 2 bases, with 10 bases between them. The length of the CDR3 is 13 residues. Germline V CDR1 and CDR2: MNHEY, SVGAGI. The sequencing input was naive CD4+ T cells sorted from blood. The subset: CD45RA+ positively selected. This TCR came from a man aged 18-30 years in good health. J is TRBJ1-2 and V is TRBV6-5; the D is unclear. This CDR3 is CASRVAANYGYTF. As DNA, the CDR3 is TGTGCCAGCAGGGTAGCAGCAAACTATGGCTACACCTTC.